Many counts were recorded for the clone carrying this T cell receptor beta chain. Its antigen remains unknown. The data derive from a study of CD8 T cells in ankylosing spondylitis. It was by quantitative 5'-RACE with molecular barcodes that TCR beta libraries were made. MiXCR, applied by TCRdb to the 5' RACE reads, yields one record per CDR3 protein. The table shows 100,000 to 150,000 distinct CDR3 sequences, with over 6% occurring only once. Looked up from germline, CDR1 is DFQATT and CDR2 is SNEGSKA (reference sequence). The V end lost 3 bases, the J end lost 2 bases, and 14 bases lay between the germline ends. The CDR3 has 14 amino acids. Whole-study results and caveats: A CD8+ phenotype characterized the disease-linked clones, which were relatively rare in peripheral blood. In ankylosing spondylitis patients, matched synovial fluid reportedly showed significant enrichment of disease-linked clones.

V and J are TRBV20-1 and TRBJ2-7; D may be TRBD2 (5 bases). The receptor comes from a male donor with ankylosing spondylitis or in good health (not recorded which). Sequences were obtained from blood, either unsorted or a sorted T cell fraction (not recorded which). The CDR3: CSARGVTSTYEQYF. The CDR3 DNA follows: TGCAGTGCTAGGGGAGTTACCTCTACCTACGAGCAGTACTTC.